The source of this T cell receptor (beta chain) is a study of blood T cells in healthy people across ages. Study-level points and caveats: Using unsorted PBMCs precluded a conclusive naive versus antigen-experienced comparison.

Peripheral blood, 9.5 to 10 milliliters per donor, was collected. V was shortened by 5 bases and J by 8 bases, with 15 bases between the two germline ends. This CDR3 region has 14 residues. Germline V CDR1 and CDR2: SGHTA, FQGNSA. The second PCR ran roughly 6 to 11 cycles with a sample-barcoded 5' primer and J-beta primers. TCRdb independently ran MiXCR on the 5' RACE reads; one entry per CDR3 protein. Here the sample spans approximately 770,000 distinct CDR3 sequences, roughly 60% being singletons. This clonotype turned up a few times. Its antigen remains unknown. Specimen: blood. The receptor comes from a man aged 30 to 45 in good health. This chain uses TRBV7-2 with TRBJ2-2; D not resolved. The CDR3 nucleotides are TGTGCCAGCAGCCCCAGACAAGTCAGGGGGGAGCTGTTTTTT. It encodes CASSPRQVRGELFF.